The rows below give T cell receptor beta chains drawn from one sample of a study of blood T cells in healthy people across ages. A single record per CDR3 protein comes from TCRdb applying MiXCR to the 5' RACE reads. The sample includes over a million distinct CDR3 sequences, about 42% of them seen just once. Material for sequencing was blood. Receptors were obtained from a woman younger than 35 in good health. CDR3s include the opening cysteine and the closing phenylalanine or tryptophan. Fields, in order: V gene, D gene, J gene, clone size, CDR3 protein, CDR3 DNA. A D gene is named only where the DNA matches it firmly. Only some rows state a clone size, as once, few, many or a class for expanded clones.

TRBV2,.,TRBJ1-6,.,CASSEESGGTSPLHF,TGTGCCAGCAGTGAAGAGAGCGGGGGTACTTCACCCCTCCACTTT
TRBV29-1,TRBD1,TRBJ1-1,few,CSASGQGGFGTEAFF,TGCAGCGCCTCGGGACAGGGGGGTTTCGGGACTGAAGCTTTCTTT
TRBV20-1,.,TRBJ2-3,.,CSARDSWGWGTDTQYF,TGCAGTGCTAGAGATAGTTGGGGGTGGGGCACAGATACGCAGTATTTT
TRBV7-9,TRBD2,TRBJ2-7,.,CASSPLAETYEQYF,TGTGCCAGCAGCCCTCTAGCGGAGACCTACGAGCAGTACTTC
TRBV5-1,.,TRBJ2-3,few,CASKATDTQYF,TGCGCCAGCAAAGCAACAGATACGCAGTATTTT
TRBV7-9,.,TRBJ2-3,once,CASSFQGTSVRDTQYF,TGTGCCAGCAGCTTCCAGGGTACCTCCGTCCGAGATACGCAGTATTTT
TRBV15,.,TRBJ2-1,.,CATVTNRGSYNEQFF,TGTGCCACCGTTACCAATAGAGGGTCCTACAATGAGCAGTTCTTC
TRBV4-3,.,TRBJ1-1,few,CASSQEGGQLNTEAFF,TGCGCCAGCAGCCAAGAGGGCGGGCAGTTGAACACTGAAGCTTTCTTT
TRBV5-1,.,TRBJ2-3,.,CASSFRQFSDTQYF,TGCGCCAGCAGCTTTAGGCAGTTCTCAGATACGCAGTATTTT
TRBV12-3/TRBV12-4,.,TRBJ1-1,.,CASTKIWDTEAFF,TGTGCCAGCACCAAAATTTGGGACACTGAAGCTTTCTTT
TRBV7-9,TRBD2,TRBJ2-7,.,CASSLLWRGASNEQYF,TGTGCCAGCAGCTTATTGTGGCGGGGGGCCTCCAATGAGCAGTACTTC
TRBV2,TRBD2,TRBJ2-1,few,CASSVGTSSTYNEQFF,TGTGCCAGCAGTGTAGGGACTAGCTCGACCTACAATGAGCAGTTCTTC
TRBV7-2,TRBD1,TRBJ2-1,few,CASSSQGSNEQFF,TGTGCCAGCAGCTCACAGGGGAGCAATGAGCAGTTCTTC
TRBV12-3/TRBV12-4,.,TRBJ2-7,.,CASSFGATSSYEQYF,TGTGCCAGCAGTTTCGGTGCCACATCCTCCTACGAGCAGTACTTC
TRBV13,TRBD2,TRBJ2-2,.,CASSLRLAGGTGELFF,TGTGCCAGCAGCCTCCGACTAGCGGGGGGGACCGGGGAGCTGTTTTTT
TRBV24-1,TRBD2,TRBJ2-1,.,CATSDLASGKYNEQFF,TGTGCCACCAGTGATTTAGCTAGCGGGAAATACAATGAGCAGTTCTTC
TRBV29-1,.,TRBJ1-2,few,CSTTGPSGNYTF,TGCAGCACCACTGGACCTTCGGGGAACTACACCTTC
TRBV7-8,TRBD2,TRBJ2-3,few,CASSLAHLAVSTDTQYF,TGTGCCAGCAGCTTAGCGCACCTAGCGGTTAGCACAGATACGCAGTATTTT
TRBV7-2,.,TRBJ2-4,.,CASSWGGNKNIQYF,TGTGCCAGCAGCTGGGGAGGTAACAAAAACATTCAGTACTTC
TRBV29-1,.,TRBJ1-1,.,CSAPSGDTEAFF,TGCAGCGCCCCCTCCGGGGACACTGAAGCTTTCTTT
TRBV20-1,.,TRBJ2-7,once,CSARSTRYEQYF,TGCAGTGCTAGGTCAACTAGATACGAGCAGTACTTC
TRBV6-6,.,TRBJ1-1,.,CAIGGGETEAFF,TGTGCCATCGGGGGGGGGGAGACTGAAGCTTTCTTT